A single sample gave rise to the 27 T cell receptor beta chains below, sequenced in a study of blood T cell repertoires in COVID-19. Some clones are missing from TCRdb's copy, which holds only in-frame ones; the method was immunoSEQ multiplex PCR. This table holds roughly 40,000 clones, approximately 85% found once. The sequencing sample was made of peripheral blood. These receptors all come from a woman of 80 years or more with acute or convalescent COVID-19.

The CDR3 loop reads CASRGGVNTEAFF. The CDR3 region has the DNA TGTGCCAGCCGTGGGGGGGTGAACACTGAAGCTTTCTTT. The rearrangement joins TRBV2 to TRBJ1-1; D possibly corresponds to TRBD1 (5 bases). CDR1 SNHLY and CDR2 FYNNEI come from the germline V gene. V was pared by 8 bases and J by 0 bases, with 10 bases between. This CDR3 region has 13 residues.

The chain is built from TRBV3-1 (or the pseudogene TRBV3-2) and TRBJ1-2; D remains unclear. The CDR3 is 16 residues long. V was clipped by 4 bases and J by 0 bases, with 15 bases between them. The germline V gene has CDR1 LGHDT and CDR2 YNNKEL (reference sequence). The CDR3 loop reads CASSPREGTTNYGYTF. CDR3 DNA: TGTGCCAGCAGCCCACGGGAGGGAACTACTAACTATGGCTACACCTTC.

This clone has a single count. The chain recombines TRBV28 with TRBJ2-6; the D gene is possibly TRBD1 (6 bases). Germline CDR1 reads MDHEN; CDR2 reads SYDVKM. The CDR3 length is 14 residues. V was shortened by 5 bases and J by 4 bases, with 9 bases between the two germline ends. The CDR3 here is CASSTGTGANVLTF. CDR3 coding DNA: TGTGCCAGCAGTACAGGGACCGGGGCCAACGTCCTGACTTTC.

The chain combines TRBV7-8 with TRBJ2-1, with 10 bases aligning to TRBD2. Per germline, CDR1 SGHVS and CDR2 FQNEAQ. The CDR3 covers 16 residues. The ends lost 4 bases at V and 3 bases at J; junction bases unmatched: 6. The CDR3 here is CASSSQSGRDYNEQFF. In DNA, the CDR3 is TGTGCCAGCAGCTCTCAAAGCGGGAGGGACTACAATGAGCAGTTCTTC.

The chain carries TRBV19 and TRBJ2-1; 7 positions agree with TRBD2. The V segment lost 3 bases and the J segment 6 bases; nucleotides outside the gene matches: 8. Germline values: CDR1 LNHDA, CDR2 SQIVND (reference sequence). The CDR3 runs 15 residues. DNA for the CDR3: TGTGCCAGTAGTATTGACGCGGGAGCCGGCAATGAGCAGTTCTTC. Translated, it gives CASSIDAGAGNEQFF. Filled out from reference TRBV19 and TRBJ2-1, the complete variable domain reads DGGITQSPKYLFRKEGQNVTLSCEQNLNHDAMYWYRQDPGQGLRLIYYSQIVNDFQKGDIAEGYSVSREKKESFPLTVTSAQKNPTAFYLCASSIDAGAGNEQFFGPGTRLTVL.

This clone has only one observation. The CDR3: CASSLSAGDWDTQYF. The CDR3 DNA reads TGTGCCAGCAGCTTATCTGCGGGAGATTGGGATACGCAGTATTTT. The J gene is TRBJ2-3, the V gene TRBV7-6; 7 bases are shared with TRBD2. Germline-derived CDR1 and CDR2 are SGHVS and FNYEAQ. The V segment lost 2 bases and the J segment 6 bases; nucleotides outside the gene matches: 8. CDR3 length: 15 residues.

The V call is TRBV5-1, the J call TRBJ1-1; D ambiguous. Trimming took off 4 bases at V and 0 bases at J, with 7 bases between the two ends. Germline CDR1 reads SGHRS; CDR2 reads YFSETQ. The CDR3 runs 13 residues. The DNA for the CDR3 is TGCGCCAGCAGCCCCGGGTTGAACACTGAAGCTTTCTTT. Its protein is CASSPGLNTEAFF.

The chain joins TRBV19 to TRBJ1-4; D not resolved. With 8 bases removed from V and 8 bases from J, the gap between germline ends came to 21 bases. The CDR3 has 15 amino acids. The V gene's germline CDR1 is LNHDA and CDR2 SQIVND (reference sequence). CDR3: CASQTGRLNEEKLFF. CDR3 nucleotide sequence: TGTGCCAGTCAAACGGGGAGGCTAAATGAGGAAAAACTGTTTTTT.

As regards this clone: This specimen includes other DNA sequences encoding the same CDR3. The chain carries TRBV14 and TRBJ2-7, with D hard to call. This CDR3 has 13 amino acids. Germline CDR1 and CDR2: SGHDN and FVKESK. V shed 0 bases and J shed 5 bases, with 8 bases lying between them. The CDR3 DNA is TGTGCCAGCAGCCAAGAACTCACGAACGAGCAGTACTTC. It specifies CASSQELTNEQYF.

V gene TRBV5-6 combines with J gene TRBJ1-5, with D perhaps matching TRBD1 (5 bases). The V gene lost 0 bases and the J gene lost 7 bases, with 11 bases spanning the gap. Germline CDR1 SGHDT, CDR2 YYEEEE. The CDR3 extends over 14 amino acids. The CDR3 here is CASSLGQGIQPQHF. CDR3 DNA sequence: TGTGCCAGCAGCTTGGGGCAGGGAATCCAGCCCCAGCATTTT.

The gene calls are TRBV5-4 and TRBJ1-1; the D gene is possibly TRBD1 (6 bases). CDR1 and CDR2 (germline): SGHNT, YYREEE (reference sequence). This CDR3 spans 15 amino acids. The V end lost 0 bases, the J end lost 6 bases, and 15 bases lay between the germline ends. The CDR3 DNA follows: TGTGCCAGCAGCTTGGGTCAGGGGTGGGTCCCTGAAGCTTTCTTT. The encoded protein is CASSLGQGWVPEAFF.

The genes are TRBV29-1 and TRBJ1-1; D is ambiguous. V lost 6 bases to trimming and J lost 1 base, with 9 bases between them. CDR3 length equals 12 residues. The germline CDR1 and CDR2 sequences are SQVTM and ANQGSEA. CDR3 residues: CSVNGRNTEAFF. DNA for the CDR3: TGCAGCGTCAATGGGAGGAACACTGAAGCTTTCTTT.

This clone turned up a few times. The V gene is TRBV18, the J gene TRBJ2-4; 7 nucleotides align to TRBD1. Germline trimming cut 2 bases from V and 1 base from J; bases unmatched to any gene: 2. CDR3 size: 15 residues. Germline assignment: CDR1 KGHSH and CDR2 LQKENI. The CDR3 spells CASSPGGQAKNIQYF. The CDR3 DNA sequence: TGTGCCAGCTCACCAGGGGGACAGGCCAAAAACATTCAGTACTTC.

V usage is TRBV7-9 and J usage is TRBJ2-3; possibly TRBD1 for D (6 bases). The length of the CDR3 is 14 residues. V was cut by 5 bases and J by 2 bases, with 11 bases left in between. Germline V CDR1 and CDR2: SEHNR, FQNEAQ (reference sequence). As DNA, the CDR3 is TGTGCCAGCAGCAAACAGGGCTTCACAGATACGCAGTATTTT. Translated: CASSKQGFTDTQYF.

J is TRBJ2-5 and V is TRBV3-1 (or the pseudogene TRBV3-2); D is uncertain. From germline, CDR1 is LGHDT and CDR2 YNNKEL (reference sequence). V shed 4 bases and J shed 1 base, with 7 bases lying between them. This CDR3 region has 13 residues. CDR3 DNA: TGTGCCAGCAGCCCTACGCTCCAAGAGACCCAGTACTTC. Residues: CASSPTLQETQYF.

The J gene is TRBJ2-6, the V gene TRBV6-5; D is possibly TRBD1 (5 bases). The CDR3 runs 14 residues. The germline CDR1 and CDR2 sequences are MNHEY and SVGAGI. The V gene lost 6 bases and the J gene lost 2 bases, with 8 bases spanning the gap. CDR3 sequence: CASSRVAGANVLTF. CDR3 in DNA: TGTGCCAGCAGCAGGGTGGCTGGGGCCAACGTCCTGACTTTC.

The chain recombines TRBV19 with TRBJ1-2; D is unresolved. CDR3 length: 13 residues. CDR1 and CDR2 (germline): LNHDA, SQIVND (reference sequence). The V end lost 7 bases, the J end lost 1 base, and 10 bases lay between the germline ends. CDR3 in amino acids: CASMAGDNYGYTF. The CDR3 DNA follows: TGTGCCAGTATGGCAGGCGATAACTATGGCTACACCTTC.

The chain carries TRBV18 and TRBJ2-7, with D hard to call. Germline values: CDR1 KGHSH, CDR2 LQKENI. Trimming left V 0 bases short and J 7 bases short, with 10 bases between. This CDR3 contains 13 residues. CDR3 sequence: CASSPPQSGEQYF. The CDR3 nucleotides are TGTGCCAGCTCACCACCGCAATCAGGTGAGCAGTACTTC.

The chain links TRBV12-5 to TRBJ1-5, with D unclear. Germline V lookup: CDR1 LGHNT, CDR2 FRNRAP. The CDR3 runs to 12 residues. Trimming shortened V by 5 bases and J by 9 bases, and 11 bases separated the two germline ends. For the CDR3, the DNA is TGTGCTAGTGGTGGCGGGCTGGGGCCCCAGCATTTT. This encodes CASGGGLGPQHF.

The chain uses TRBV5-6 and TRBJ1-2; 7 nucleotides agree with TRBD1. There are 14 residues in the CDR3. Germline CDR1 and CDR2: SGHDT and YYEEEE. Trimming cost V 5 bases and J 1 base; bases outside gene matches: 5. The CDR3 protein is CASRAGTVNYGYTF. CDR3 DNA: TGTGCCAGCAGAGCTGGGACAGTTAACTATGGCTACACCTTC. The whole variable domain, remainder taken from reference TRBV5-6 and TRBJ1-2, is DAGVTQSPTHLIKTRGQQVTLRCSPKSGHDTVSWYQQALGQGPQFIFQYYEEEERQRGNFPDRFSGHQFPNYSSELNVNALLLGDSALYLCASRAGTVNYGYTFGSGTRLTVV.

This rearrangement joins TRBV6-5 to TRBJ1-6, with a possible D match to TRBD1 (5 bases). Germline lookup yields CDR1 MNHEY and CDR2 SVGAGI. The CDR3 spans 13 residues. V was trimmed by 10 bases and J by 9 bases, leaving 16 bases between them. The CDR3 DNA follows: TGTGCCACCCAGGGAGGCGGCGGTTCACCCCTCCACTTT. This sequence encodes CATQGGGGSPLHF.

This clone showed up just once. The CDR3 here is CASSQDLGGYEQFF. CDR3 sequence (DNA): TGCGCCAGCAGCCAAGATCTCGGGGGGTATGAGCAGTTCTTC. V gene TRBV4-1 combines with J gene TRBJ2-1; TRBD2 aligns across 7 bases. Unmatched junction bases numbered 4, after V lost 0 bases and J lost 8 bases. Looked up from germline, CDR1 is MGHRA and CDR2 is YSYEKL. This CDR3 is built from 14 residues.

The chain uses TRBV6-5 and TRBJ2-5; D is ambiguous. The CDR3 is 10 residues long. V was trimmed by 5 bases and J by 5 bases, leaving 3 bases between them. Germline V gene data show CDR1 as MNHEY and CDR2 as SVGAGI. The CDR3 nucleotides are TGTGCCAGCAGTCTGGAGACCCAGTACTTC. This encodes CASSLETQYF.

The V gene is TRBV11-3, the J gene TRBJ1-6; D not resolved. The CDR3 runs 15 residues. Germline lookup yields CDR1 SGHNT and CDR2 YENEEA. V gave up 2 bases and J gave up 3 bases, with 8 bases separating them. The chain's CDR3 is CASSLIPYYNSPLHF. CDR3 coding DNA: TGTGCCAGCAGCTTAATTCCCTACTATAATTCACCCCTCCACTTT. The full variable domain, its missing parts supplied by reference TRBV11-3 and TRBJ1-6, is EAGVVQSPRYKIIEKKQPVAFWCNPISGHNTLYWYLQNLGQGPELLIRYENEEAVDDSQLPKDRFSAERLKGVDSTLKIQPAELGDSAVYLCASSLIPYYNSPLHFGNGTRLTVT.

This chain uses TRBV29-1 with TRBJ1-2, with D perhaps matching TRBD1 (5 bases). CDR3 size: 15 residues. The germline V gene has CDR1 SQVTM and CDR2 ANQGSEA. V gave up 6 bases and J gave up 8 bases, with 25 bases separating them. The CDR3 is CSVEGSFFGGGGYTF. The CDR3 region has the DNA TGCAGCGTCGAGGGATCCTTCTTTGGGGGAGGAGGCTACACCTTC.

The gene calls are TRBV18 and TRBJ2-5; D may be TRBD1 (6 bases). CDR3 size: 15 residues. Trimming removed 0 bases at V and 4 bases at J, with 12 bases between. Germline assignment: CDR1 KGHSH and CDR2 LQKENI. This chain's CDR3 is CASSPPRGGSETQYF. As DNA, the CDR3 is TGTGCCAGCTCACCACCGCGAGGGGGATCAGAGACCCAGTACTTC.

The CDR3 sequence is CASSYPGTSGQTQYF. The CDR3 DNA follows: TGTGCCAGCAGTTATCCCGGGACTAGCGGTCAGACCCAGTACTTC. The rearrangement uses TRBV6-2 or TRBV6-3 and TRBJ2-5, with 11 bases matching TRBD2. Germline CDR1 MNHEY, CDR2 SVGEGT. Trimming cost V 3 bases and J 6 bases; bases outside gene matches: 6. The CDR3 has 15 amino acids.